This passage covers 8 T cell receptor beta chains from one sample sequenced in a study of cytomegalovirus exposure and HLA in healthy donors. The primer mix had 60 Vbeta and 13 Jbeta primers. Method: immunoSEQ multiplex PCR; TCRdb's copy keeps in-frame clones and lacks some. Altogether more than 95,000 clones are present, 78% being singletons, with the ten largest covering around 3.9%. Sequencing was done on a sample of PBMCs. All receptors come from a man in his forties in good health and CMV-seronegative.

The sample holds a few counts of this clone. This sequence joins TRBV7-2 and TRBJ2-7; possible D gene TRBD1, 6 bases. Between the trimmed V and J ends, which lost 8 bases and 6 bases, there was a span of 17 bases. This CDR3 is built from 13 residues. CDR1 is SGHTA and CDR2 is FQGNSA in the germline V gene. The CDR3 reads CASAMGAPTEQYF. The DNA for the CDR3 is TGTGCCAGCGCGATGGGGGCTCCTACCGAGCAGTACTTC. The full variable domain, rest sourced from reference TRBV7-2 and TRBJ2-7, is GAGVSQSPSNKVTEKGKDVELRCDPISGHTALYWYRQSLGQGLEFLIYFQGNSAPDKSGLPSDRFSAERTGGSVSTLTIQRTQQEDSAVYLCASAMGAPTEQYFGPGTRLTVT.

V and J are TRBV27 and TRBJ1-2; 9 positions agree with TRBD1. Germline CDR1 and CDR2: MNHEY and SMNVEV (reference sequence). Unmatched junction bases numbered 5, after V lost 1 base and J lost 8 bases. This CDR3 is built from 14 residues. The CDR3 reads CASSLFGQGKGYTF. The CDR3 coding sequence is TGTGCCAGCAGTTTATTCGGACAGGGGAAAGGCTACACCTTC.

The chain combines TRBV6-5 with TRBJ1-3; 7 nucleotides align to TRBD1. Germline V gene data show CDR1 as MNHEY and CDR2 as SVGAGI. The CDR3 totals 12 residues. Germline trimming cut 7 bases from V and 10 bases from J; bases unmatched to any gene: 7. The CDR3 is CASNSFRGTIYF. CDR3 coding DNA: TGTGCCAGCAATTCTTTCAGGGGGACCATATATTTT.

This clone came up a few times. The chain joins TRBV4-3 to TRBJ2-2; D ambiguous. This CDR3 has 16 residues. CDR1 is LGHNA and CDR2 is YSLEER in the germline V gene. V gave up 1 base and J gave up 2 bases, with 11 bases separating them. The CDR3 coding sequence is TGCGCCAGCAGCCAAGGATGGCCCACAAACACCGGGGAGCTGTTTTTT. Translated, it gives CASSQGWPTNTGELFF.

The chain carries TRBV4-3 and TRBJ1-2, with 7 bases matching TRBD1. This CDR3 has 13 amino acids. J lost 14 bases, V lost 3 bases, and 12 bases had no gene match. The germline gives CDR1 LGHNA, CDR2 YSLEER. Written as DNA, the CDR3 is TGCGCCAGCAGCCAGGGGGCCGGACAGGTTTGGACCTTC. This translates into CASSQGAGQVWTF.

In this sample, this clone turned up a few times. V gene TRBV5-4 combines with J gene TRBJ2-1, with D maybe TRBD2 (6 bases). Germline V gene sequence: CDR1 SGHNT, CDR2 YYREEE (reference sequence). The V end was cut by 0 bases, the J end by 2 bases, with 12 bases between. The CDR3 runs 16 residues. The CDR3 nucleotides read TGTGCCAGCAGCTTGGCTCCGGGGGTTACCTACAATGAGCAGTTCTTC. This sequence encodes CASSLAPGVTYNEQFF.

The chain combines TRBV5-4 with TRBJ1-1, with 10 bases lining up with TRBD1. Per the germline V gene, CDR1 is SGHNT and CDR2 is YYREEE (reference sequence). The CDR3 is 15 amino acids. V shed 4 bases, J shed 3 bases, and the junction held 6 bases outside the gene matches. DNA of the CDR3: TGTGCCAGCAGCGTGAGGACAGGGGGGTACACTGAAGCTTTCTTT. Translated, it gives CASSVRTGGYTEAFF.

This sequence joins TRBV30 and TRBJ1-2; no reliable D call. Germline CDR1 and CDR2: GTSNPN and SVGIG (reference sequence). The CDR3 is made up of 13 amino acids. V was pared by 0 bases and J by 4 bases, with 9 bases between. CDR3 region: CAWSVEARYGYTF. In DNA form, the CDR3 reads TGTGCCTGGAGTGTCGAGGCCCGCTATGGCTACACCTTC. Variable domain in full (rest from reference TRBV30 and TRBJ1-2): SQTIHQWPATLVQPVGSPLSLECTVEGTSNPNLYWYRQAAGRGLQLLFYSVGIGQISSEVPQNLSASRPQDRQFILSSKKLLLSDSGFYLCAWSVEARYGYTFGSGTRLTVV.